The source of this T cell receptor beta chain is a study of blood T cells in healthy people across ages. Overall study findings and caveats: Per million T cells, TCR beta diversity dropped about linearly as age rose.

This clonotype was detected only a few times. The target antigen is unknown. With a J-beta primer mix and a sample-barcoded 5' primer, a second PCR ran about 6 to 11 cycles. The authors tagged each cDNA molecule using a template-switch adaptor with 12 random nucleotides. TCRdb re-analysed the 5' RACE reads in MiXCR, keeping a single row per CDR3 protein. The sample has around 1,500,000 distinct CDR3 sequences; 28% are singletons. Germline lookup yields CDR1 LGHDT and CDR2 YNNKEL (reference sequence). The CDR3 has 14 amino acids. Trimming took off 1 base at V and 11 bases at J, with 17 bases between the two ends. Researchers isolated at least 6 million PBMCs per sample.

Sequences were obtained from blood. This TCR came from a woman in her thirties in good health. The V gene is TRBV3-1, the J gene TRBJ1-1, with D unresolved. The CDR3: CASSQGFEGDRAFF. The CDR3 DNA reads TGTGCCAGCAGCCAAGGGTTTGAGGGAGATCGGGCTTTCTTT.